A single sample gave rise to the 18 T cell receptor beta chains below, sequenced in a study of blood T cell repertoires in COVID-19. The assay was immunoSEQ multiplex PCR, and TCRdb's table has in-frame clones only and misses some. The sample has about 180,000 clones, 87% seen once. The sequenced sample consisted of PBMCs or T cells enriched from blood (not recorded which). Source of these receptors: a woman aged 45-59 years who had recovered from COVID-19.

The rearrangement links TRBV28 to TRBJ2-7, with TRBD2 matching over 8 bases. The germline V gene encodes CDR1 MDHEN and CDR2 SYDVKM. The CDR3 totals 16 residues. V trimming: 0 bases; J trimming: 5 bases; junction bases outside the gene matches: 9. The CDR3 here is CASSLWAGGQKNEQYF. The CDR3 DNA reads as TGTGCCAGCAGTTTATGGGCGGGAGGCCAGAAGAACGAGCAGTACTTC.

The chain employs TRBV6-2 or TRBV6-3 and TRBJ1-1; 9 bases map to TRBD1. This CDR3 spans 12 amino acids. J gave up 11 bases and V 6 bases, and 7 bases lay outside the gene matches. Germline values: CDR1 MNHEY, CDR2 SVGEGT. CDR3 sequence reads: CASSSQGAGAFF. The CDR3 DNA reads TGTGCCAGCAGCTCACAGGGGGCTGGTGCTTTCTTT.

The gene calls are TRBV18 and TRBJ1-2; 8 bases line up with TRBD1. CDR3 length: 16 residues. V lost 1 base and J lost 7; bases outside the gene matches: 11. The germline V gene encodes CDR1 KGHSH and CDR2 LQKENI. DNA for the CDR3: TGTGCCAGCTCACCACAAGAACGAGGACAGGGTTTTGGCTACACCTTC. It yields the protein CASSPQERGQGFGYTF.

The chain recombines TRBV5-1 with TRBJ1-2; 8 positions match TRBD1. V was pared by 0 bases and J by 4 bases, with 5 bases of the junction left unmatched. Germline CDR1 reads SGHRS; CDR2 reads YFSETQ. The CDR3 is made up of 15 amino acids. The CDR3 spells CASSLGDRGIYGYTF. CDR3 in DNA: TGCGCCAGCAGCTTGGGTGACAGGGGCATCTATGGCTACACCTTC.

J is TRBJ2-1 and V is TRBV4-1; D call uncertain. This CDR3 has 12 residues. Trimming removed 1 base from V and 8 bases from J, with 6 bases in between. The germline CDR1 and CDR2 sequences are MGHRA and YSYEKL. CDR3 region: CASSQGVDEQFF. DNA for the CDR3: TGCGCCAGCAGCCAAGGAGTGGATGAGCAGTTCTTC.

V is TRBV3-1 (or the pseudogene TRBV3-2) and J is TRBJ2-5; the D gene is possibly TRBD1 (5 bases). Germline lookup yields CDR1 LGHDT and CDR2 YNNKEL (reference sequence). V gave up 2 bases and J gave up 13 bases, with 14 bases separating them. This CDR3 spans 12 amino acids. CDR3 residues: CASSQWVRAWYF. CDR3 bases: TGTGCCAGCAGCCAATGGGTCAGGGCCTGGTACTTC.

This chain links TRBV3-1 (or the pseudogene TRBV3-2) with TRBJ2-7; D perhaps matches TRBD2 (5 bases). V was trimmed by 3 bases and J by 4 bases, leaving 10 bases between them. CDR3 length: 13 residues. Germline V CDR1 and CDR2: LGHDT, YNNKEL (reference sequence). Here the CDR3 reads CASSHPEAYEQYF. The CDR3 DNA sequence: TGTGCCAGCAGCCACCCGGAGGCATACGAGCAGTACTTC.

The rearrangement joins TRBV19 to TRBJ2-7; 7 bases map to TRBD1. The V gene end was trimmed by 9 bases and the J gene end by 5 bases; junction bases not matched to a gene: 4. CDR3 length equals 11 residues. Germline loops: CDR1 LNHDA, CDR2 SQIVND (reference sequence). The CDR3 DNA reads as TGTGCCAGCACAGGGGCCAACGAGCAGTACTTC. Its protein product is CASTGANEQYF. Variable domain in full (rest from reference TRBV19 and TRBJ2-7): DGGITQSPKYLFRKEGQNVTLSCEQNLNHDAMYWYRQDPGQGLRLIYYSQIVNDFQKGDIAEGYSVSREKKESFPLTVTSAQKNPTAFYLCASTGANEQYFGPGTRLTVT.

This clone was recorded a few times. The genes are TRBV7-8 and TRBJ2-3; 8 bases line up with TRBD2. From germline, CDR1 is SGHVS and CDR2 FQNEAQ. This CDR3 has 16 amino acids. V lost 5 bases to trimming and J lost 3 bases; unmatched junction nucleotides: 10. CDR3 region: CASSPRPGLVTDTQYF. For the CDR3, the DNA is TGTGCCAGCAGCCCGAGACCGGGACTAGTGACAGATACGCAGTATTTT. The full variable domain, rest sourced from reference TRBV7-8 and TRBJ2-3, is GAGVSQSPRYKVAKRGQDVALRCDPISGHVSLFWYQQALGQGPEFLTYFQNEAQLDKSGLPSDRFFAERPEGSVSTLKIQRTQQEDSAVYLCASSPRPGLVTDTQYFGPGTRLTVL.

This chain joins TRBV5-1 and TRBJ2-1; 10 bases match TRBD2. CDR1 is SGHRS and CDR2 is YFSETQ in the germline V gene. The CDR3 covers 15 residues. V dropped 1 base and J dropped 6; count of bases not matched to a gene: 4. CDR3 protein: CASSLYSGRTNEQFF. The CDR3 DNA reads TGCGCCAGCAGCTTGTATAGCGGGAGGACCAATGAGCAGTTCTTC.

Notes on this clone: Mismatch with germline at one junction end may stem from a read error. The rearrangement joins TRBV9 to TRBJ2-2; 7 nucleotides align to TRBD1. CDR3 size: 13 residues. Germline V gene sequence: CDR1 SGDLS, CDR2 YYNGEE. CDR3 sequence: CASARGNSGELFF. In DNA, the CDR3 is TGTGCCAGCGCCAGGGGGAACTCCGGGGAGCTGTTTTTT.

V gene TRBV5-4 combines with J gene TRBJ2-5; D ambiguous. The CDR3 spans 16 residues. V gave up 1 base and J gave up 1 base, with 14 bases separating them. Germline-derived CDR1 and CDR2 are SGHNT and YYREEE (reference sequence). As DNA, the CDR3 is TGTGCCAGCAGCTTGTTCTCAGGTATTACCCAAGAGACCCAGTACTTC. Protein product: CASSLFSGITQETQYF.

In DNA form, the CDR3 reads TGTGCCAGCAGCAAAGAGGGGGCTAGTATTAATTCACCCCTCCACTTT. Amino acid sequence: CASSKEGASINSPLHF. The chain combines TRBV21-1 with TRBJ1-6; whether TRBD1, the table's D call, matches the DNA was not checked. TRBV21-1 represents a pseudogene. This CDR3 contains 16 residues.

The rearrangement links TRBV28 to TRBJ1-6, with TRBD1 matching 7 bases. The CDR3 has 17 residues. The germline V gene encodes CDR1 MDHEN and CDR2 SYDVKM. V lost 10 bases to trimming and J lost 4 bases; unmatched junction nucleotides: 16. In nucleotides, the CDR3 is TGTGCCACCCAAGGTATCCGGGACAGAAAATATAATTCACCCCTCCACTTT. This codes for CATQGIRDRKYNSPLHF.

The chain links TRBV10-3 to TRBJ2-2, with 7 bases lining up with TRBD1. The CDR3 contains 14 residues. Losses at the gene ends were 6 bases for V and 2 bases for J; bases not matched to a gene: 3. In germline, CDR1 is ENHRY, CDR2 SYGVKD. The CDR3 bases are TGTGCCATCAGGGGACAGACAAACACCGGGGAGCTGTTTTTT. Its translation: CAIRGQTNTGELFF.

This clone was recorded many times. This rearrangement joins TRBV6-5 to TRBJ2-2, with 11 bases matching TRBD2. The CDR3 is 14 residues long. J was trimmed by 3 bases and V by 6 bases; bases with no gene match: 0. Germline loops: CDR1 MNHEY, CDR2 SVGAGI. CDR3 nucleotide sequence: TGTGCCAGCAGACTAGCGGGAGACACCGGGGAGCTGTTTTTT. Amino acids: CASRLAGDTGELFF.

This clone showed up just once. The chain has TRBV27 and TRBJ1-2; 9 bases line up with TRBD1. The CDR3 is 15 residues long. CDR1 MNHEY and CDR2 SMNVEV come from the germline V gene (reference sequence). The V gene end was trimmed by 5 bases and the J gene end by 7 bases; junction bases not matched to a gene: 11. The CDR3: CASSRRGTGTIGYTF. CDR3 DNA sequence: TGTGCCAGCAGTCGGAGGGGGACAGGGACGATTGGCTACACCTTC.

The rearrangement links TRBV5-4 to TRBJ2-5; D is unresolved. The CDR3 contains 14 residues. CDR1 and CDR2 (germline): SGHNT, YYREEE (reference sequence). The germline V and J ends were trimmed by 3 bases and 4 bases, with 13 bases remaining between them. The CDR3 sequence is CASSWRQDRETQYF. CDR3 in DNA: TGTGCCAGCAGCTGGCGGCAAGATAGAGAGACCCAGTACTTC.